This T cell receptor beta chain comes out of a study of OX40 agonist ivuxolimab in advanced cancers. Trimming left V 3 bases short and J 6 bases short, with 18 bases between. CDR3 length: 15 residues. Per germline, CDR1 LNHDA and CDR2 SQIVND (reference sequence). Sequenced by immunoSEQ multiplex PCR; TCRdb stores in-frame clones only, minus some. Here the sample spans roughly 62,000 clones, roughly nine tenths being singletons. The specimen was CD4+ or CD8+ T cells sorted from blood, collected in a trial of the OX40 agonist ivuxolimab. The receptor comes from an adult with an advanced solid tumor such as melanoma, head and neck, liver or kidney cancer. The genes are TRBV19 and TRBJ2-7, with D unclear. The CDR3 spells CASSMTPSAAFEQYF. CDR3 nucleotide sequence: TGTGCCAGTAGTATGACCCCTTCGGCAGCCTTCGAGCAGTACTTC.